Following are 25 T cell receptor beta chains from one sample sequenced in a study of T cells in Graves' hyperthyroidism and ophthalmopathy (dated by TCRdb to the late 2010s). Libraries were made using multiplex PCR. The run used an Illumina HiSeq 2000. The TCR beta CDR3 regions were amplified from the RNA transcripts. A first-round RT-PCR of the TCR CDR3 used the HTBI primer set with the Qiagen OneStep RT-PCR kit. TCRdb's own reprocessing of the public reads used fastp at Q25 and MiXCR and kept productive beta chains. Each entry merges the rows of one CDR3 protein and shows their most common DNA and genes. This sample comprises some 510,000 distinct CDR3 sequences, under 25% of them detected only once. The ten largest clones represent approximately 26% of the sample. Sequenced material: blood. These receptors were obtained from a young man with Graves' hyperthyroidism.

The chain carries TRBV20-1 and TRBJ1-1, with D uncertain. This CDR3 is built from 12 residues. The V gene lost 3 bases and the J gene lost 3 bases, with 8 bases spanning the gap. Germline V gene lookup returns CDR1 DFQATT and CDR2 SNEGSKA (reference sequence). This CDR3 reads CSARQRDTEAFF. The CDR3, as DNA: TGCAGTGCTAGGCAAAGGGACACTGAAGCTTTCTTT.

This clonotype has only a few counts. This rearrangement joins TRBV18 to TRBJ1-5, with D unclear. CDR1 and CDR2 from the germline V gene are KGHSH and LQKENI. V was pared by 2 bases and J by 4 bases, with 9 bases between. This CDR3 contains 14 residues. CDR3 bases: TGTGCCAGCTCACCAGGCCCGAAGAATCAGCCCCAGCATTTT. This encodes CASSPGPKNQPQHF.

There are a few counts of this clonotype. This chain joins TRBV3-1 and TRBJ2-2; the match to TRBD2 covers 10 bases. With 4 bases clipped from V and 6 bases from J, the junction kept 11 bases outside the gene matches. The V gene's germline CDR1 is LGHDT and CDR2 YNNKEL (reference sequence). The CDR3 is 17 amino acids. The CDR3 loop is CASSRYLTAGGPGELFF. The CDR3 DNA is TGTGCCAGCAGCCGCTACCTCACAGCGGGGGGGCCCGGGGAGCTGTTTTTT.

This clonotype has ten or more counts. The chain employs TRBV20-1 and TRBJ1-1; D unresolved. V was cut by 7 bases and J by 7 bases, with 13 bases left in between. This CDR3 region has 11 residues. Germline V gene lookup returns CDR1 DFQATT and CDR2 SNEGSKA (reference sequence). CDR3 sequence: CSVTRRGEAFF. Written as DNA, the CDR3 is TGCAGTGTCACACGGCGGGGTGAAGCTTTCTTT.

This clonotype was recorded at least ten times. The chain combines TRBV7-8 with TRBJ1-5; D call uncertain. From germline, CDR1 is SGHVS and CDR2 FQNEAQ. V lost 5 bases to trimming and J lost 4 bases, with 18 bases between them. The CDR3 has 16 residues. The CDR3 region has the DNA TGTGCCAGCAGCCCCTCCAGCCGGGCCCTAAATCAGCCCCAGCATTTT. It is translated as CASSPSSRALNQPQHF.

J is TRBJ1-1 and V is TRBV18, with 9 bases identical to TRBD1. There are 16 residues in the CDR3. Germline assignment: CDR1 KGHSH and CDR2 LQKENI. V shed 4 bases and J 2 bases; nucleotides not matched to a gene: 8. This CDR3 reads CASSQRDRALNTEAFF. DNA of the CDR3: TGTGCCAGCTCACAGCGGGACAGGGCCCTTAACACTGAAGCTTTCTTT.

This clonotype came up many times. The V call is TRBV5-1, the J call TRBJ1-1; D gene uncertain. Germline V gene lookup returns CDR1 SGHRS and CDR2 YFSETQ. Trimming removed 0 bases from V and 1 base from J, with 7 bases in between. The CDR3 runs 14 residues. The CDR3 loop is CASSLVRRNTEAFF. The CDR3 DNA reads TGCGCCAGCAGCTTGGTCAGGAGGAACACTGAAGCTTTCTTT.

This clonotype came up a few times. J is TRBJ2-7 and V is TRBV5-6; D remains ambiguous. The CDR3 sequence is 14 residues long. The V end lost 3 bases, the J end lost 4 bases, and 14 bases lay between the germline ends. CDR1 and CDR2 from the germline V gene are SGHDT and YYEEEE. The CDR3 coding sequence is TGTGCCAGCAGCTCGTCGGGCAGCCATTACGAGCAGTACTTC. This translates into CASSSSGSHYEQYF.

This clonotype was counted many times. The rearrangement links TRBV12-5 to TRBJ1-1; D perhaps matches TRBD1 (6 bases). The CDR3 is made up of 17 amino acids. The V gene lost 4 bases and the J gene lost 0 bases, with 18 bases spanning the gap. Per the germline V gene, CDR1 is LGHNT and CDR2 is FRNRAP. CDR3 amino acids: CASGSNPLDRMNTEAFF. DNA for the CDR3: TGTGCTAGTGGTTCCAACCCCCTGGACAGAATGAACACTGAAGCTTTCTTT.

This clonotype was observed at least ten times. The CDR3 is CASSDPSYGYTF. CDR3 DNA: TGTGCCAGCAGTGATCCTTCCTATGGCTACACCTTC. The genes are TRBV2 and TRBJ1-2, with D unclear. The V end lost 3 bases, the J end lost 4 bases, and 6 bases lay between the germline ends. The CDR3 is made up of 12 amino acids. In germline, CDR1 is SNHLY, CDR2 FYNNEI.

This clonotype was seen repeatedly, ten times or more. CDR3 residues: CASSPHRGMNTEAFF. The CDR3 DNA reads as TGTGCCAGCAGCCCTCACAGGGGGATGAACACTGAAGCTTTCTTT. V usage is TRBV11-2 and J usage is TRBJ1-1; 8 positions agree with TRBD1. V was clipped by 5 bases and J by 0 bases; unmatched bases: 5. The CDR3 has 15 residues. Per the germline V gene, CDR1 is SGHAT and CDR2 is FQNNGV.

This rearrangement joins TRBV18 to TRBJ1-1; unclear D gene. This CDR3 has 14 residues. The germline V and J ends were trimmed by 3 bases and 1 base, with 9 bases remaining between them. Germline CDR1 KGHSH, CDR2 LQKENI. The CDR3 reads CASSPKRENTEAFF. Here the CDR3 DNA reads TGTGCCAGCTCACCGAAGAGAGAGAACACTGAAGCTTTCTTT.

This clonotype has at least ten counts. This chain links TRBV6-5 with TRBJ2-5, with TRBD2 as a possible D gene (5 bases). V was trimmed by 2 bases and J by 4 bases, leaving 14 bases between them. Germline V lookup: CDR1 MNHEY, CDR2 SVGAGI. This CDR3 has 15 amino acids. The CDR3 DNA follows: TGTGCCAGCAGTTACAGTCGAGGGCTCCCAGAGACCCAGTACTTC. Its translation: CASSYSRGLPETQYF.

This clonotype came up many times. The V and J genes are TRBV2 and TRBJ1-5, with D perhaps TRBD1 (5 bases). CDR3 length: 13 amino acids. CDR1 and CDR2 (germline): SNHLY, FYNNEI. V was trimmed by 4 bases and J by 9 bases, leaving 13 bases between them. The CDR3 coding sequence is TGTGCCAGCAGTGGGGATTGGGGGTGGCCCCAGCATTTT. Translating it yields CASSGDWGWPQHF.

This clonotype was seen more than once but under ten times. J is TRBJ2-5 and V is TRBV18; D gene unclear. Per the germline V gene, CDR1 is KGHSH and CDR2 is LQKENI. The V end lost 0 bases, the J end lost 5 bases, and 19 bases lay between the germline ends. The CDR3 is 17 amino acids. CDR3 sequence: CASSPPGPPPTRETQYF. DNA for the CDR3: TGTGCCAGCTCACCACCAGGGCCGCCACCAACTCGGGAGACCCAGTACTTC.

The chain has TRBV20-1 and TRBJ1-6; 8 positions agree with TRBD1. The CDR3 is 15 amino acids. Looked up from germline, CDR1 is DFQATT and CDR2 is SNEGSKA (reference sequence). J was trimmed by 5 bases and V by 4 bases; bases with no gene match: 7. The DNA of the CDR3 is TGCAGTGCTACCACCCCGGGACAGGATAATTCACCCCTCCACTTT. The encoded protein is CSATTPGQDNSPLHF.

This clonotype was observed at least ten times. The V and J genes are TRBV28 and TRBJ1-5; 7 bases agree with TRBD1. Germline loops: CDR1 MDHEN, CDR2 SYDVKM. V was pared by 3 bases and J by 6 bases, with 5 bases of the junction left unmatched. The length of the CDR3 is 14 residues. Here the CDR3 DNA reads TGTGCCAGCAGTTTTCAAGGGGGCCTTCAGCCCCAGCATTTT. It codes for CASSFQGGLQPQHF.

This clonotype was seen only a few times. The CDR3 nucleotides read TGTGCCAGCAGCGAAACGCAGGGTTATACTGAAGCTTTCTTT. Translated, it gives CASSETQGYTEAFF. The rearrangement joins TRBV14 to TRBJ1-1, with D perhaps matching TRBD1 (5 bases). Per the germline V gene, CDR1 is SGHDN and CDR2 is FVKESK. V lost 5 bases and J lost 5, with 15 bases in between. The CDR3 sequence is 14 residues long. Full variable domain (missing parts from reference TRBV14 and TRBJ1-1): EAGVTQFPSHSVIEKGQTVTLRCDPISGHDNLYWYRRVMGKEIKFLLHFVKESKQDESGMPNNRFLAERTGGTYSTLKVQPAELEDSGVYFCASSETQGYTEAFFGQGTRLTVV.

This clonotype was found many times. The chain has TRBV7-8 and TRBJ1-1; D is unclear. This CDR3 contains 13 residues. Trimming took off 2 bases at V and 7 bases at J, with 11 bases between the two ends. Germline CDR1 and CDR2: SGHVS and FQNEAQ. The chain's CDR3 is CASSLYQSVEAFF. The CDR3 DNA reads TGTGCCAGCAGCTTATACCAGAGCGTTGAAGCTTTCTTT.

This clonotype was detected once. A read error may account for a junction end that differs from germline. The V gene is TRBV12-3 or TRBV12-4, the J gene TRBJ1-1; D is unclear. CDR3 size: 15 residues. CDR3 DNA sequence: TGTGCCAGCAGTTTATTCAAGGGAGTCAACACTGAATCTTTCTTT. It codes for CASSLFKGVNTESFF.

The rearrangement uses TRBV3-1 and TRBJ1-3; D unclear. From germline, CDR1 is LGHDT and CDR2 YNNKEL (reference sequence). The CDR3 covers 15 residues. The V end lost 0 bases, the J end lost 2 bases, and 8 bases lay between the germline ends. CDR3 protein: CASSQDLGPGNTIYF. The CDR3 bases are TGTGCCAGCAGCCAAGATCTCGGACCTGGAAACACCATATATTTT.

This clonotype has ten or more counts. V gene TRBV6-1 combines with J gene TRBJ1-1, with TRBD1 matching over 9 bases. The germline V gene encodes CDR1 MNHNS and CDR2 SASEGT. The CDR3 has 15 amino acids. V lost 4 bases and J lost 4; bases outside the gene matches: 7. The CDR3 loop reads CASSAQGALGTEAFF. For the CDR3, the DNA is TGTGCCAGCAGTGCACAGGGGGCGCTTGGCACTGAAGCTTTCTTT.

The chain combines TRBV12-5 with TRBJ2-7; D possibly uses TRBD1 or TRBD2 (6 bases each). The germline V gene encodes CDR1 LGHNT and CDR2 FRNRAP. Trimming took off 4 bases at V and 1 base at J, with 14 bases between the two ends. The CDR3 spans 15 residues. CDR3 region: CASGSRPGASYEQYF. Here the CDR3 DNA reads TGTGCTAGTGGTTCCCGACCGGGGGCTTCCTACGAGCAGTACTTC.

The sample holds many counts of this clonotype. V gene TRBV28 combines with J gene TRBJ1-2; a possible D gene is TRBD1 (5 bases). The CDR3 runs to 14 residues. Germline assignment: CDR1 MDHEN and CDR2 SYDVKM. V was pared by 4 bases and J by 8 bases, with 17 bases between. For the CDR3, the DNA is TGTGCCAGCAGTTCTGGCATACCCAGGGAGGGCTACACCTTC. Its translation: CASSSGIPREGYTF.

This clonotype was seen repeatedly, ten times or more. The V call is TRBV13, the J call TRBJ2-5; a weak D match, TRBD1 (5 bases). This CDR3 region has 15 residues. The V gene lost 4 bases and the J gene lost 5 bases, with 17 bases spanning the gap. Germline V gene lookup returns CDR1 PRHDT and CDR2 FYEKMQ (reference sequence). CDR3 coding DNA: TGTGCCAGCAGCTCCAGGGAAATGGTTGCGGAGACCCAGTACTTC. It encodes CASSSREMVAETQYF. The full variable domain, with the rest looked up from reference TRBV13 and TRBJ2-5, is AAGVIQSPRHLIKEKRETATLKCYPIPRHDTVYWYQQGPGQDPQFLISFYEKMQSDKGSIPDRFSAQQFSDYHSELNMSSLELGDSALYFCASSSREMVAETQYFGPGTRLLVL.